This T cell receptor (beta chain) was profiled in a study of response to subunit inactivated influenza vaccine. From germline, CDR1 is LNHDA and CDR2 SQIVND (reference sequence). The length of the CDR3 is 12 residues. Trimming left V 6 bases short and J 3 bases short, with 9 bases between. Each CDR3 protein gets one entry after TCRdb re-called the RT-PCR reads with MiXCR. The sample holds around 600,000 distinct CDR3 sequences, around 11% seen once. This clonotype was picked up many times. The same sample was also studied in work on T cells expressing NK-cell markers. This second study says: cDNA encoding TCR beta was synthesized via 5'RACE template switching incorporating UMIs.

This chain links TRBV19 with TRBJ2-7; D possibly uses TRBD1 or TRBD2 (5 bases each). This clonotype was obtained from a man aged 50 or older who received an inactivated influenza vaccine. The sequencing used PBMCs from blood, collected on the day of vaccination. This CDR3 reads CASSQGRYEQYF. The CDR3 DNA is TGTGCCAGTAGCCAGGGACGCTACGAGCAGTACTTC.